The source of this T cell receptor (beta chain) is a study of T-cell memory formation after mild COVID-19. Study results and caveats: Researchers report contracting CD4+ clones mostly in CM and EM, with CD8+ clones in EMRA.

TCRdb redid the calling of the 5' RACE reads with MiXCR, one entry per CDR3 protein. In the table there are a few hundred thousand distinct CDR3 sequences, roughly 15% of which are singletons. Trimming removed 3 bases at V and 2 bases at J, with 9 bases between. The germline V gene has CDR1 DFQATT and CDR2 SNEGSKA (reference sequence). This CDR3 contains 13 residues. This clonotype was picked up a small number of times. Its antigen remains unknown. The rearrangement uses TRBV20-1 and TRBJ2-3, with a tentative D call TRBD2 (6 bases). The receptor was isolated from a man younger than 35 who had mild COVID-19 (a few samples of this study predate the infection). Cell type and time point are not known. The material sequenced was PBMCs or a T cell subset sorted from them (not recorded which). In DNA, the CDR3 is TGCAGTGCTAGCGGGGGTTACACAGATACGCAGTATTTT. It encodes CSASGGYTDTQYF.